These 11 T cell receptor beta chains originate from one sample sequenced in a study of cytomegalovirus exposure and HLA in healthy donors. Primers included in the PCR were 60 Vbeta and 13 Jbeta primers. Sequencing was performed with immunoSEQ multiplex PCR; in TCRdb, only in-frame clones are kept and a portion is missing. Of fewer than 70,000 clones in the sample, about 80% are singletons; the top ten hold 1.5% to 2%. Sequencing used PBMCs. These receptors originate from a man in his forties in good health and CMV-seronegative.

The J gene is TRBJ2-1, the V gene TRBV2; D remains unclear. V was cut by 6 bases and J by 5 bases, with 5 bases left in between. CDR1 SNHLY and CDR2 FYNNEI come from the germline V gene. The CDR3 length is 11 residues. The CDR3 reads CASSFDNEQFF. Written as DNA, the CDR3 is TGTGCCAGCAGCTTCGACAATGAGCAGTTCTTC. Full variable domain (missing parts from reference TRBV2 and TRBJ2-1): EPEVTQTPSHQVTQMGQEVILRCVPISNHLYFYWYRQILGQKVEFLVSFYNNEISEKSEIFDDQFSVERPDGSNFTLKIRSTKLEDSAMYFCASSFDNEQFFGPGTRLTVL.

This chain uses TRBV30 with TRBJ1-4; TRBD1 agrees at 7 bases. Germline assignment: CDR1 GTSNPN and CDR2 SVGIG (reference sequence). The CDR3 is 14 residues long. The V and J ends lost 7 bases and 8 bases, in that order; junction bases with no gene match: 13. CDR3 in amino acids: CASERGPIGEKLFF. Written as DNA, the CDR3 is TGTGCCTCGGAAAGGGGGCCGATAGGGGAAAAACTGTTTTTT.

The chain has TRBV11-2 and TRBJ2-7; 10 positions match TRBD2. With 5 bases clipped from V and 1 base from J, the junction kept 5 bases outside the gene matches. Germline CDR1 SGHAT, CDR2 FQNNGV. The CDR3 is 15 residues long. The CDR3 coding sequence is TGTGCCAGCAGCGATAGCGGGGGGCCGTCCTACGAGCAGTACTTC. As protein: CASSDSGGPSYEQYF.

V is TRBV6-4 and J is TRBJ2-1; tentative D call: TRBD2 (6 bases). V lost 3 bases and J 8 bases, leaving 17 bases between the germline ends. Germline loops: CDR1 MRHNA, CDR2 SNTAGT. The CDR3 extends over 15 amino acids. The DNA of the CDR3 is TGTGCCAGCAGTGAGCGGGGCCTCCCCGGGGATGAGCAGTTCTTC. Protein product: CASSERGLPGDEQFF.

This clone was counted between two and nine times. The CDR3 sequence is CASSFGTGESEAFF. CDR3 sequence (DNA): TGTGCCAGCAGTTTCGGGACAGGGGAATCTGAAGCTTTCTTT. This chain joins TRBV6-5 and TRBJ1-1; TRBD1 aligns across 10 bases. V dropped 4 bases and J dropped 6; count of bases not matched to a gene: 5. The CDR3 sequence is 14 residues long. Per the germline V gene, CDR1 is MNHEY and CDR2 is SVGAGI.

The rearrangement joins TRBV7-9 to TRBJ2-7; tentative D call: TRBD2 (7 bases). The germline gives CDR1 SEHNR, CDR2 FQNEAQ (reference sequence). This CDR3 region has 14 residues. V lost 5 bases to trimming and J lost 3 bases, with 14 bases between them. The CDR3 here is CASSLLGGGYEQYF. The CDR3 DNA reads TGTGCCAGCAGCCTCCTGGGAGGGGGCTACGAGCAGTACTTC.

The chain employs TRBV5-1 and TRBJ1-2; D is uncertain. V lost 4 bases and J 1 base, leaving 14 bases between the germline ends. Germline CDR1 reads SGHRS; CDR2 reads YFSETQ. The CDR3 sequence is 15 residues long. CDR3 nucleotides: TGCGCCAGCAGCCCCGGAGGGAACGGTAACTATGGCTACACCTTC. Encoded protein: CASSPGGNGNYGYTF.

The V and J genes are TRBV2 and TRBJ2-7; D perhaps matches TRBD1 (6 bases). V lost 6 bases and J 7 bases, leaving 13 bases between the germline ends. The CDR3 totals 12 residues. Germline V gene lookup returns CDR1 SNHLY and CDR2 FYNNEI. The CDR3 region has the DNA TGTGCCAGCAGACGGACAGTACCTGAGCAGTACTTC. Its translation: CASRRTVPEQYF.

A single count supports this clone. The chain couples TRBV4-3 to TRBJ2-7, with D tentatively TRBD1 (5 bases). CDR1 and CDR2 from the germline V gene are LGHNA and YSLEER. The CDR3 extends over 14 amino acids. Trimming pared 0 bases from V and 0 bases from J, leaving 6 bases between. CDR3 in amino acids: CASSQDQGSYEQYF. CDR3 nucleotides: TGCGCCAGCAGCCAAGATCAGGGCTCCTACGAGCAGTACTTC.

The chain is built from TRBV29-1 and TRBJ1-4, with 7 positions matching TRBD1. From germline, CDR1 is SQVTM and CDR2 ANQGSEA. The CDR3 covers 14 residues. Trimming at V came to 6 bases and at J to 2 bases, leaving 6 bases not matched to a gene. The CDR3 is CSVGDSFTNEKLFF. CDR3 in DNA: TGCAGCGTGGGGGACAGTTTCACTAATGAAAAACTGTTTTTT.

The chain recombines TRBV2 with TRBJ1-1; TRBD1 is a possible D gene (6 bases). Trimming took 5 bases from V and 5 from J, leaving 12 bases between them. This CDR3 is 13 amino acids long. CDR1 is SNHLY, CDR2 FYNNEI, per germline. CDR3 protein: CASSLNRATEAFF. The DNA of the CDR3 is TGTGCCAGCAGTCTCAACAGGGCGACTGAAGCTTTCTTT.